This TCR beta chain was retrieved from a study of long-term antiretroviral therapy in people with HIV. Investigators performed immunoSEQ version v3.0 at survey level. Profiled with immunoSEQ multiplex PCR; TCRdb holds only in-frame clones, not every one. The sample holds about 30,000 clones, more than 90% seen once. A note on this clone: Its cognate antigen is unknown.

Study findings and constraints: ART adherence, viral resistance and therapy changes were not recorded. Repertoires with HIV possessed tighter CDR3 length spans than those of controls.

The receptor was isolated from a man younger than 40 with HIV. The specimen was unsorted PBMCs, collected roughly 6.2 years after starting antiretroviral therapy.

CDR3 sequence reads: CASSLLGGGTDTQYF. The CDR3, as DNA: TGCGCCAGCAGCTTGCTAGGGGGCGGCACAGATACGCAGTATTTT. The J gene is TRBJ2-3, the V gene TRBV5-1; TRBD1 aligns across 7 bases. V was pared by 1 base and J by 1 base, with 3 bases of the junction left unmatched. CDR1 is SGHRS and CDR2 is YFSETQ in the germline V gene. The CDR3 consists of 15 residues.